Below are 23 T cell receptor beta chains sequenced from a single sample in a study of spatial heterogeneity in lung cancer. TCRdb used MiXCR to reprocess the 5' RACE reads, holding one entry per CDR3 protein. Altogether about 6,900 distinct CDR3 sequences are present, around 3.7% being singletons, with the ten largest covering over 20%. Regarding time point: sample taken at primary tumor resection. Sequencing was performed on whole RNA extracted from tumor and nontumor lung tissue, or from frozen PBMC, and the material was left unsorted. The starting material was normal lung tissue next to the tumor, obtained at surgery. All receptors derive from a female donor with early-stage non-small cell lung cancer.

This clonotype was seen many times. The library was prepared for alpha chains; this beta chain is a stray read, so its frequency means little. J is TRBJ2-7 and V is TRBV5-1, with D maybe TRBD2 (5 bases). V lost 1 base and J 5 bases, leaving 13 bases between the germline ends. There are 14 residues in the CDR3. The germline V gene encodes CDR1 SGHRS and CDR2 YFSETQ. The CDR3 sequence: CASSLRTRADEQYF. The CDR3 bases are TGCGCCAGCAGCTTGCGGACGCGAGCGGACGAGCAGTACTTC.

This clonotype appeared many times. This beta chain turned up in a library designed for alpha chains; as an off-target read, its abundance says little. The genes are TRBV5-1 and TRBJ2-3; a possible D gene is TRBD2 (6 bases). The CDR3 covers 14 residues. Germline values: CDR1 SGHRS, CDR2 YFSETQ. Trimming removed 0 bases at V and 1 base at J, with 6 bases between. The CDR3, as DNA: TGCGCCAGCAGCTTGGCTAGCGGCACAGATACGCAGTATTTT. It encodes CASSLASGTDTQYF.

In its sample, this clonotype ranks as medium-sized (0.01 to 0.1%). The library was designed around alpha chains, so this beta chain is a stray read whose abundance carries little weight. The chain has TRBV6-6 and TRBJ1-5, with TRBD1 identical over 9 bases. V gave up 10 bases and J gave up 6 bases; unmatched junction bases: 16. CDR1 MNHNY and CDR2 SVGAGI come from the germline V gene (reference sequence). CDR3 length: 16 amino acids. CDR3 coding DNA: TGTGCCACCGAGTCGGGAACCGGGACAGGGAGTCAGCCCCAGCATTTT. Protein: CATESGTGTGSQPQHF.

This clonotype is labeled medium-sized (0.01 to 0.1%). The library was designed around alpha chains, so this beta chain is a stray read whose abundance carries little weight. V and J are TRBV28 and TRBJ1-1, with D unresolved. This CDR3 has 14 amino acids. Deletions cut 4 bases from V and 5 bases from J, with 14 bases between. Germline CDR1 and CDR2: MDHEN and SYDVKM. CDR3 DNA sequence: TGTGCCAGCAGTTCGCCGGGCTCGAGGACTGAAGCTTTCTTT. Translated: CASSSPGSRTEAFF.

This clonotype occurred many times. This beta chain turned up in a library designed for alpha chains; as an off-target read, its abundance says little. This chain links TRBV7-2 with TRBJ2-4, with D perhaps matching TRBD2 (5 bases). The germline gives CDR1 SGHTA, CDR2 FQGNSA. The CDR3 is 13 amino acids. Trimming cost V 1 base and J 7 bases, with 8 bases left between them. In nucleotides, the CDR3 is TGTGCCAGCAGCTTAGGACGGAGGAACATTCAGTACTTC. Encoded protein: CASSLGRRNIQYF.

By share, this clonotype counts as medium-sized. Being off target in a library aimed at alpha chains, this beta chain has a size of little meaning. The chain employs TRBV5-1 and TRBJ1-1, with a possible D match to TRBD1 (5 bases). Per the germline V gene, CDR1 is SGHRS and CDR2 is YFSETQ. This CDR3 is built from 13 residues. V lost 3 bases to trimming and J lost 1 base, with 7 bases between them. CDR3 loop: CASSSDTNTEAFF. CDR3 DNA: TGCGCCAGCAGCTCGGACACGAACACTGAAGCTTTCTTT.

This clonotype was recorded at least ten times. A library made for alpha chains picked up this beta chain off target, so its size means little. This rearrangement joins TRBV15 to TRBJ1-1; no definite D call. Germline V lookup: CDR1 LNHNV, CDR2 YYDKDF (reference sequence). The V end was cut by 0 bases, the J end by 4 bases, with 15 bases between. The CDR3 covers 16 residues. CDR3 residues: CATSRDLRAGGTEAFF. CDR3 nucleotides: TGTGCCACCAGCAGAGATCTTAGAGCAGGAGGCACTGAAGCTTTCTTT.

This clonotype is labeled large. In a library made to pick up alpha chains, this beta chain is a stray read with a size that means little. V usage is TRBV7-6 and J usage is TRBJ2-5; D unclear. CDR1 is SGHVS, CDR2 FNYEAQ, per germline. The germline V and J ends were trimmed by 5 bases and 1 base, with 11 bases remaining between them. This CDR3 has 14 amino acids. This CDR3 reads CASSQTTTQETQYF. CDR3 nucleotide sequence: TGTGCCAGCAGCCAGACCACTACCCAAGAGACCCAGTACTTC.

By share of the sample, this clonotype is medium-sized (0.01 to 0.1%). Being off target in a library aimed at alpha chains, this beta chain has a size of little meaning. The chain has TRBV5-1 and TRBJ2-4; D is unclear. V was shortened by 0 bases and J by 6 bases, with 10 bases between the two germline ends. Germline assignment: CDR1 SGHRS and CDR2 YFSETQ. The CDR3 has 14 amino acids. CDR3 coding DNA: TGCGCCAGCAGCTTGGATTCATTGGGAAACATTCAGTACTTC. Protein sequence: CASSLDSLGNIQYF.

This clonotype was seen repeatedly, ten times or more. This beta chain is an unintended read in a library built for alpha chains; its size means little. V is TRBV3-1 and J is TRBJ2-2, with 7 bases aligning to TRBD1. There are 15 residues in the CDR3. Germline CDR1 is LGHDT and CDR2 is YNNKEL (reference sequence). Trimming at V came to 4 bases and at J to 5 bases, leaving 7 bases not matched to a gene. The DNA of the CDR3 is TGTGCCAGCAGCCCCCGGGACAGAGGGACCGGGGAGCTGTTTTTT. Amino acid sequence: CASSPRDRGTGELFF.

A remark on this clonotype: With the library built for alpha chains, this beta chain is off target and its frequency is not meaningful. The chain recombines TRBV27 with TRBJ2-1; a possible D gene is TRBD2 (5 bases). The CDR3 has 15 amino acids. The V end was cut by 3 bases, the J end by 9 bases, with 18 bases between. The germline V gene encodes CDR1 MNHEY and CDR2 SMNVEV (reference sequence). The CDR3 loop is CASSLGPRGRVEQFF. In nucleotides, the CDR3 is TGTGCCAGCAGTTTGGGCCCCCGTGGGCGGGTTGAGCAGTTCTTC.

In this sample, this clonotype is medium-sized. This beta chain is a stray read from a library made for alpha chains; its abundance is not meaningful. This chain joins TRBV10-3 and TRBJ1-2; 7 positions match TRBD1. With 3 bases clipped from V and 2 bases from J, the junction kept 6 bases outside the gene matches. The CDR3 contains 15 residues. Germline-derived CDR1 and CDR2 are ENHRY and SYGVKD. CDR3 nucleotides: TGTGCCATCAGTGAAGCAGGGGGAAACAACTATGGCTACACCTTC. Its protein is CAISEAGGNNYGYTF.

This clonotype is medium-sized within its sample. The library was prepared for alpha chains; this beta chain is a stray read, so its frequency means little. V gene TRBV5-1 combines with J gene TRBJ1-5, with 10 bases identical to TRBD1. V was clipped by 4 bases and J by 5 bases; unmatched bases: 3. Germline V gene lookup returns CDR1 SGHRS and CDR2 YFSETQ. The CDR3 runs to 14 residues. The CDR3 protein is CASSVGTGDQPQHF. The CDR3 DNA reads TGCGCCAGCAGCGTAGGGACAGGGGATCAGCCCCAGCATTTT.

This clonotype was picked up many times. A library made for alpha chains picked up this beta chain off target, so its size means little. The rearrangement joins TRBV27 to TRBJ2-5; TRBD1 matches 8 bases. With V trimmed by 8 bases and J by 7 bases, 12 bases remained unmatched. CDR3 size: 14 residues. Germline CDR1 reads MNHEY; CDR2 reads SMNVEV (reference sequence). The CDR3: CASARRTGKGTQYF. The CDR3 nucleotides read TGTGCCAGCGCTCGTAGGACAGGGAAGGGGACCCAGTACTTC.

In its sample, this clonotype ranks as medium-sized. The size of this beta chain means little, since it is a stray read in a library made for alpha chains. CDR3 in DNA: TGTGCCAGCAGCAATACGAATACGCAGTATTTT. It specifies CASSNTNTQYF. This chain links TRBV11-2 with TRBJ2-3; no reliable D call. Germline CDR1 is SGHAT and CDR2 is FQNNGV. The CDR3 covers 11 residues. V was cut by 5 bases and J by 7 bases, with 7 bases left in between.

This clonotype occurred many times. Since the library was made to target alpha chains, this beta chain is a stray read and its abundance is not meaningful. This chain uses TRBV20-1 with TRBJ1-5; D not resolved. Germline loops: CDR1 DFQATT, CDR2 SNEGSKA (reference sequence). The length of the CDR3 is 13 residues. V was clipped by 7 bases and J by 6 bases, with 16 bases between them. CDR3 sequence reads: CSVPARGGQPQHF. The DNA of the CDR3 is TGCAGTGTACCAGCCCGGGGAGGTCAGCCCCAGCATTTT.

By share of the sample, this clonotype is medium-sized. This beta chain is an unintended read in a library built for alpha chains; its size means little. V gene TRBV5-1 combines with J gene TRBJ2-1, with 7 bases fitting TRBD1. Germline V gene lookup returns CDR1 SGHRS and CDR2 YFSETQ. The CDR3 has 15 residues. J was trimmed by 3 bases and V by 4 bases; bases with no gene match: 7. CDR3: CASSVDRPDYNEQFF. The DNA for the CDR3 is TGCGCCAGCAGCGTGGACAGGCCTGACTACAATGAGCAGTTCTTC.

Many counts were recorded for this clonotype. This beta chain was picked up by a library intended for alpha chains and is off target, so its count carries little meaning. The chain links TRBV7-8 to TRBJ1-1, with TRBD1 matching over 9 bases. The germline V gene has CDR1 SGHVS and CDR2 FQNEAQ. The V and J ends lost 8 bases and 10 bases, in that order; junction bases with no gene match: 14. This CDR3 is 14 amino acids long. CDR3 residues: CASGRDREVLGAFF. The CDR3 DNA is TGTGCCAGCGGCCGGGACAGGGAAGTGCTTGGAGCTTTCTTT.

This clonotype was seen ten or more times. This beta chain appears as a stray read in a library generated for alpha chains; its size is not informative. The gene calls are TRBV5-6 and TRBJ1-2; D gene uncertain. The CDR3 consists of 16 residues. Germline CDR1 is SGHDT and CDR2 is YYEEEE. V dropped 0 bases and J dropped 5 bases, with 17 bases sitting between them. CDR3: CASSLAAGNKKYGYTF. Here the CDR3 DNA reads TGTGCCAGCAGCTTGGCCGCAGGAAACAAAAAGTATGGCTACACCTTC.

This clonotype is labeled medium-sized. Since the library was made to target alpha chains, this beta chain is a stray read and its abundance is not meaningful. The gene calls are TRBV28 and TRBJ1-2; 9 bases align to TRBD1. CDR3 length equals 14 residues. Per germline, CDR1 MDHEN and CDR2 SYDVKM. The V gene end was trimmed by 6 bases and the J gene end by 6 bases; junction bases not matched to a gene: 8. CDR3 region: CASSPAGTGNGYTF. CDR3 bases: TGTGCCAGCAGCCCCGCCGGGACAGGGAATGGCTACACCTTC.

This clonotype has ten or more counts. Since the library was made to target alpha chains, this beta chain is a stray read and its abundance is not meaningful. The chain has TRBV27 and TRBJ2-4; D not resolved. The CDR3 loop spans 14 amino acids. Germline CDR1 is MNHEY and CDR2 is SMNVEV (reference sequence). V was trimmed by 1 base and J by 1 base, leaving 5 bases between them. In DNA form, the CDR3 reads TGTGCCAGCAGTTTATTATCGGCCAAAAACATTCAGTACTTC. Translation: CASSLLSAKNIQYF.

This clonotype is labeled medium-sized. For a library built for alpha chains, this beta chain is a stray read; little rests on its size. The chain is built from TRBV11-2 and TRBJ1-4, with 9 bases fitting TRBD1. The germline gives CDR1 SGHAT, CDR2 FQNNGV. CDR3 size: 15 residues. Germline trimming cut 5 bases from V and 7 bases from J; bases unmatched to any gene: 8. The CDR3 here is CASSPTTGGSEKLFF. CDR3 in DNA: TGTGCCAGCAGCCCGACCACAGGGGGCAGTGAAAAACTGTTTTTT.

This clonotype has at least ten counts. Within a library made for alpha chains, this beta chain is off target, and its count is uninformative. V usage is TRBV30 and J usage is TRBJ1-2; D gene unclear. Per germline, CDR1 GTSNPN and CDR2 SVGIG (reference sequence). The V and J ends lost 3 bases and 2 bases respectively, with 7 bases between them. The CDR3 sequence is 12 residues long. CDR3 sequence (DNA): TGTGCCTGGAGCACCGGGAACTATGGCTACACCTTC. Residues: CAWSTGNYGYTF. Variable domain in full (rest from reference TRBV30 and TRBJ1-2): SQTIHQWPATLVQPVGSPLSLECTVEGTSNPNLYWYRQAAGRGLQLLFYSVGIGQISSEVPQNLSASRPQDRQFILSSKKLLLSDSGFYLCAWSTGNYGYTFGSGTRLTVV.